This is a list of T cell receptor beta chains from one sample in a study of technical replicates of blood from several donors. Clones were read by immunoSEQ multiplex PCR, and TCRdb kept only the in-frame ones, dropping some. The sample records 35,000 to 50,000 clones, around 96% being singletons. The specimen was T cells isolated from PBMCs. The receptors shown here come from a human donor in good health. The CDR3 runs from the conserved cysteine through the conserved F or W. Clone size, where shown, is once, few, many, or a class for clones that have expanded.

V gene | clone size | CDR3 protein
TRBV5-1 | NA | CASSLHTLAEKETQYF
TRBV6-5 | NA | CASSYHPGDTQYF
TRBV12-1 | NA | CASSSKRTRLYYAKNIQYF
TRBV2 | NA | CASGQIPYEQYF
TRBV6-5 | NA | CASSWGERSDTQYF
TRBV28 | NA | CASSQVQNTEAFF
TRBV6-1 | NA | CASGHNQPQHF
TRBV10-3 | NA | CAISELEGKGGETQYF
TRBV4-2 | once | CASSQEKSEYNEQFF
TRBV7-8 | NA | CASSTQGLGYGYTF
TRBV30 | NA | CAWSRTSEETQYF
TRBV2 | NA | CASSDLLSLNEKLFF
TRBV6-5 | once | CASSVLAGGPYEQFF
TRBV4-1 | NA | CASSHLQGAGTEAFF
TRBV19 | NA | CASNSGSFDEQFF
TRBV5-1 | NA | CASSSGQGRYEQYF
TRBV19 | once | CASSTDNSNQPQHF
TRBV6-5 | NA | CASSYGDRSYEQYF
TRBV5-4 | NA | CASSLGRGNQPQHF
TRBV7-2 | NA | CASSPTSNYGYTF
TRBV5-1 | once | CASSLAFSTGVGGYTF
TRBV9 | NA | CASSGNRGLSEAFF